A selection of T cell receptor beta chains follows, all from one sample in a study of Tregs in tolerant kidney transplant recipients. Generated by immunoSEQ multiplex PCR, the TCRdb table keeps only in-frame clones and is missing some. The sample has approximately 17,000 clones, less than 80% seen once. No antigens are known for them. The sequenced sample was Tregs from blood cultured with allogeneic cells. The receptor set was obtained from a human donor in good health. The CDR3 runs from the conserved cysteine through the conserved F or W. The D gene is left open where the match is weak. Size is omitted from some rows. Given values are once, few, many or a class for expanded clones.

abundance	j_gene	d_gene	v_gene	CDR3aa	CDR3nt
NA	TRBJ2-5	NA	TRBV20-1	CSAKTRTQYF	TGCAGTGCCAAAACCAGGACCCAGTACTTC
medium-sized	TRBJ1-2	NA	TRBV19	CASTPGWSYGYTF	TGTGCCAGTACTCCTGGGTGGAGCTATGGCTACACCTTC
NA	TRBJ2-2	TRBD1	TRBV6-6	CASRGQGDTGELFF	TGTGCCAGCAGGGGGCAGGGGGACACCGGGGAGCTGTTTTTT
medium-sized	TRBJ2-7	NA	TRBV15	CATSRDRGAPYEQYF	TGTGCCACCAGCAGAGATCGAGGGGCCCCCTACGAGCAGTACTTC
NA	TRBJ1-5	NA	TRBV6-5	CASRAIGLSNQPQHF	TGTGCCAGCAGGGCCATTGGACTTAGCAATCAGCCCCAGCATTTT
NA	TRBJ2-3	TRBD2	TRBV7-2	CASSPRGSGRPANTQYF	TGTGCCAGCAGCCCACGAGGTAGCGGGAGGCCGGCGAATACGCAGTATTTT
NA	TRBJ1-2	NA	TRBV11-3	CASSPSTEYGYTF	TGTGCCAGCAGCCCCTCGACGGAGTATGGCTACACCTTC
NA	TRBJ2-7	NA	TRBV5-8	CASSYGPTASYEQYF	TGTGCCAGCAGCTATGGGCCGACAGCGTCCTACGAGCAGTACTTC
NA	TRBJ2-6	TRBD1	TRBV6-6	CASLDRAVAGANVLTF	TGTGCCAGCTTAGACAGGGCGGTCGCTGGGGCCAACGTCCTGACTTTC
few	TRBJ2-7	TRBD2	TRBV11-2	CASSLTSTSGVYEQYF	TGTGCCAGCAGCCTCACCAGCACTAGCGGGGTTTACGAGCAGTACTTC
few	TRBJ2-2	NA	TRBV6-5	CASSSRTSGELFF	TGTGCCAGCAGTTCCAGGACCTCAGGGGAGCTGTTTTTT
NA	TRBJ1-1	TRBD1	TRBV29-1	CSVDPRGGGEGQGPHTEAFF	TGCAGCGTTGACCCACGCGGCGGGGGAGAGGGACAGGGACCACACACTGAAGCTTTCTTT
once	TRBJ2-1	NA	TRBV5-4	CASSLGTGRGNPNEQFF	TGTGCCAGCAGCTTGGGGACGGGCCGAGGCAACCCCAATGAGCAGTTCTTC
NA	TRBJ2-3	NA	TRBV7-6	CASSQTGTDTQYF	TGTGCCAGCAGCCAAACAGGAACAGATACGCAGTATTTT
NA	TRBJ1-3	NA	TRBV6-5	CASSYSRLSGNTIYF	TGTGCCAGCAGTTACTCGCGGCTCTCTGGAAACACCATATATTTT
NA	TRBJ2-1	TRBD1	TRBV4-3	CASSQDAPVTGESNEQFF	TGCGCCAGCAGCCAAGATGCCCCCGTCACAGGGGAAAGCAATGAGCAGTTCTTC
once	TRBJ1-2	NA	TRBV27	CASSDLYGYTF	TGTGCCAGCAGTGACCTATATGGCTACACCTTC
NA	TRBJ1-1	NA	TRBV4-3	CASSQGTLRRAFF	TGCGCCAGCAGCCAAGGCACCTTGCGAAGGGCTTTCTTT
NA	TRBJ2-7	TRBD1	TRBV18	CASSPRTGFSEQYF	TGTGCCAGCTCACCGAGGACAGGGTTTAGCGAGCAGTACTTC
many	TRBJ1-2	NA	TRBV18	CASSPPSGSNYGYTF	TGTGCCAGCTCACCACCTTCGGGGTCTAACTATGGCTACACCTTC
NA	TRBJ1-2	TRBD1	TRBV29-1	CSVEGGTTGAYGYTF	TGCAGCGTTGAAGGGGGCACCACAGGGGCCTATGGCTACACCTTC
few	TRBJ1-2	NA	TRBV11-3	CASSPGHSSYGYTF	TGTGCCAGCAGTCCGGGACACTCCTCGTATGGCTACACCTTC
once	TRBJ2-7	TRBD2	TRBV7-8	CASSLPGLARYEQYF	TGTGCCAGCAGCCTACCGGGACTAGCGCGCTACGAGCAGTACTTC